The 17 T cell receptor beta chains listed next were all sequenced from one sample in a study of metastatic and nonmetastatic thyroid tumors. TCRdb ran MiXCR on the PCR reads. The repertoire consists of about 14,000 clones, with approximately 32% occurring once and the leading ten covering around 24%. Patients underwent thyroid surgery, and none had received any treatment before it. Sequencing used tumor tissue. All receptors derive from a female donor with papillary thyroid cancer or a benign thyroid nodule (not recorded which). Some clones in this sample may be carry-over from other donors' samples.

In the case of this clone: Compared with germline, one end of the junction differs, possibly owing to a read error. The chain links TRBV5-1 to TRBJ2-1; TRBD2 agrees at 7 bases. Germline V gives CDR1 SGHRS, CDR2 YFSETQ. The CDR3 is 13 residues long. CDR3 DNA: TGCGCCATCAGCCCGGAACAGGCGGGAGTGAAGTTCTTC. It specifies CAISPEQAGVKFF.

Within the sample, this clone is medium-sized. The rearrangement uses TRBV9 and TRBJ2-7; maybe TRBD2 (5 bases). The V end was cut by 4 bases, the J end by 5 bases, with 13 bases between. The germline V gene has CDR1 SGDLS and CDR2 YYNGEE. This CDR3 is 13 amino acids long. The chain's CDR3 is CASSSSPGNEQYF. The CDR3 DNA follows: TGTGCCAGCAGCTCCTCACCCGGGAACGAGCAGTACTTC.

About this clone: A junction boundary mismatches the germline segment, possibly from a read error. The chain couples TRBV7-6 to TRBJ2-5, with 7 nucleotides matching TRBD1. Germline V gives CDR1 SGHVS, CDR2 FNYEAQ. This CDR3 comprises 15 residues. The CDR3 sequence is CASSLWGQRSETKYF. The CDR3 bases are TGTGCCAGCAGCCTATGGGGACAGCGATCAGAGACCAAGTACTTC.

J is TRBJ2-5 and V is TRBV11-2; 7 nucleotides agree with TRBD1. V trimming: 4 bases; J trimming: 8 bases; junction bases outside the gene matches: 10. This CDR3 spans 14 amino acids. CDR1 SGHAT and CDR2 FQNNGV come from the germline V gene. The CDR3: CASSSVTGRATQYF. CDR3 nucleotides: TGTGCCAGCAGCTCCGTGACAGGGCGTGCTACCCAGTACTTC.

This chain links TRBV20-1 with TRBJ2-3; 8 bases are a match to TRBD2. The V and J ends lost 6 bases and 0 bases, in that order; junction bases with no gene match: 11. This CDR3 is 16 amino acids long. In germline, CDR1 is DFQATT, CDR2 SNEGSKA (reference sequence). The CDR3 here is CSASPMTSASTDTQYF. CDR3 DNA: TGCAGTGCCTCCCCTATGACTAGCGCTAGCACAGATACGCAGTATTTT.

This clone came up a few times. This chain links TRBV6-5 with TRBJ2-7; D gene ambiguous. Germline V gene lookup returns CDR1 MNHEY and CDR2 SVGAGI. The CDR3 is made up of 10 amino acids. Trimming shortened V by 4 bases and J by 6 bases, and 4 bases separated the two germline ends. For the CDR3, the DNA is TGTGCCAGCAGTTGGCCCGAGCAGTACTTC. Translation gives CASSWPEQYF.

This clone was observed a single time. The junction departs from the called germline gene at one end, perhaps through a read error. This sequence joins TRBV20-1 and TRBJ2-6; D is perhaps TRBD2 (6 bases). The germline CDR1 and CDR2 sequences are DFQATT and SNEGSKA (reference sequence). This CDR3 has 18 residues. The CDR3 region has the DNA TGCAGTGCTAGAGCGGGGGATGTGCCGGTAACTGGTGCCAACGTCCTGACTTTC. Its protein product is CSARAGDVPVTGANVLTF.

The rearrangement joins TRBV27 to TRBJ2-7, with TRBD2 matching 7 bases. Germline V gene lookup returns CDR1 MNHEY and CDR2 SMNVEV (reference sequence). Trimming at V came to 6 bases and at J to 3 bases, leaving 11 bases not matched to a gene. This CDR3 comprises 15 residues. CDR3 region: CASRTSEAGVYEQYF. DNA for the CDR3: TGTGCCAGCAGGACCTCTGAGGCGGGAGTCTACGAGCAGTACTTC.

This clone has just a few counts. The chain links TRBV19 to TRBJ2-7; 8 nucleotides agree with TRBD1. The J segment lost 3 bases and the V segment lost 6 bases, leaving 10 bases of the junction unmatched. The length of the CDR3 is 15 residues. Germline V gene sequence: CDR1 LNHDA, CDR2 SQIVND (reference sequence). CDR3 region: CASSPLGTGLYEQYF. The DNA for the CDR3 is TGTGCCAGTAGCCCCCTCGGGACAGGACTCTACGAGCAGTACTTC.

In its sample, this clone was seen many times. CDR3 loop: CASIGRNTGELFF. CDR3 in DNA: TGTGCCAGTATAGGGCGGAACACCGGGGAGCTGTTTTTT. The chain recombines TRBV19 with TRBJ2-2; D is unresolved. CDR3 length: 13 residues. The V gene lost 7 bases and the J gene lost 1 base, with 7 bases spanning the gap. Germline V lookup: CDR1 LNHDA, CDR2 SQIVND (reference sequence).

This clone came up a few times. The chain combines TRBV6-4 with TRBJ2-3, with 7 bases lining up with TRBD2. The CDR3 is made up of 14 amino acids. The V segment lost 3 bases and the J segment 4 bases; nucleotides outside the gene matches: 4. Germline V gene data show CDR1 as MRHNA and CDR2 as SNTAGT. CDR3 nucleotide sequence: TGTGCCAGCAGTGAACGGGGGGAGGCAGATACGCAGTATTTT. Protein: CASSERGEADTQYF.

Comments on this clone: It is likely a read error, because the conserved phenylalanine at the end of the CDR3 is missing. The DNA is omitted, as the CDR3 cannot be located on it reliably, and the CDR3 follows TCRdb's listing. This chain joins TRBV20-1 and TRBJ1-2. The CDR3 contains 12 residues when both ends are counted. Germline lookup yields CDR1 DFQATT and CDR2 SNEGSKA (reference sequence). CDR3 region: CSDSGTLPDYAL.

The rearrangement joins TRBV7-9 to TRBJ2-3, with 7 bases that match TRBD2. Losses at the gene ends were 3 bases for V and 0 bases for J; bases not matched to a gene: 0. CDR3 length equals 14 residues. The germline gives CDR1 SEHNR, CDR2 FQNEAQ (reference sequence). CDR3: CASSFSGSTDTQYF. Here the CDR3 DNA reads TGTGCCAGCAGCTTTAGCGGGAGCACAGATACGCAGTATTTT. Supplemented by reference TRBV7-9 and TRBJ2-3, the full variable domain reads DTGVSQNPRHKITKRGQNVTFRCDPISEHNRLYWYRQTLGQGPEFLTYFQNEAQLEKSRLLSDRFSAERPKGSFSTLEIQRTEQGDSAMYLCASSFSGSTDTQYFGPGTRLTVL.

In this sample, this clone turned up a few times. This CDR3 is missing its conserved last phenylalanine or tryptophan, likely due to a read error. The V and J genes are TRBV29-1 and TRBJ1-2; 9 bases match TRBD1. In germline, CDR1 is SQVTM, CDR2 ANQGSEA. This CDR3 comprises 14 residues. CDR3 residues: CRVEYWTGDYGYTL. Written as DNA, the CDR3 is TGCAGAGTTGAATACTGGACAGGGGACTATGGCTACACCTTG.

This clone was counted between two and nine times. V is TRBV28 and J is TRBJ1-2, with TRBD1 as a possible D gene (6 bases). The CDR3 sequence is 14 residues long. The germline V gene encodes CDR1 MDHEN and CDR2 SYDVKM. V shed 4 bases and J shed 4 bases, with 13 bases lying between them. The CDR3 region has the DNA TGTGCCAGCAGTTCTAGCGGGGGGCCCTATGGCTACACCTTC. Translation gives CASSSSGGPYGYTF.

The chain employs TRBV11-1 and TRBJ2-7; TRBD1 or TRBD2 may be the D gene (5 bases each). The CDR3 totals 16 residues. Trimming pared 1 base from V and 0 bases from J, leaving 13 bases between. Germline V gives CDR1 SGHAT, CDR2 FQDESV (reference sequence). DNA for the CDR3: TGTGCCAGCAGCTTAGAAGTGTGGGACGTCTCCTACGAGCAGTACTTC. Its protein product is CASSLEVWDVSYEQYF. Full variable domain (outside the CDR3, taken from reference TRBV11-1 and TRBJ2-7): EAEVAQSPRYKITEKSQAVAFWCDPISGHATLYWYRQILGQGPELLVQFQDESVVDDSQLPKDRFSAERLKGVDSTLKIQPAELGDSAMYLCASSLEVWDVSYEQYFGPGTRLTVT.

At least ten counts were recorded for this clone. CDR3 DNA: TGTGCCAGCAGCGTAGGGTCGGGAGGTAGCACAGATACGCAGTATTTT. The encoded protein is CASSVGSGGSTDTQYF. This chain uses TRBV9 with TRBJ2-3, with 7 bases identical to TRBD2. This CDR3 has 16 residues. The junction had 4 bases not matched to a gene; V was cut back by 0 bases and J by 0 bases. The germline V gene has CDR1 SGDLS and CDR2 YYNGEE. The full variable domain, with the rest looked up from reference TRBV9 and TRBJ2-3, is DSGVTQTPKHLITATGQRVTLRCSPRSGDLSVYWYQQSLDQGLQFLIQYYNGEERAKGNILERFSAQQFPDLHSELNLSSLELGDSALYFCASSVGSGGSTDTQYFGPGTRLTVL.